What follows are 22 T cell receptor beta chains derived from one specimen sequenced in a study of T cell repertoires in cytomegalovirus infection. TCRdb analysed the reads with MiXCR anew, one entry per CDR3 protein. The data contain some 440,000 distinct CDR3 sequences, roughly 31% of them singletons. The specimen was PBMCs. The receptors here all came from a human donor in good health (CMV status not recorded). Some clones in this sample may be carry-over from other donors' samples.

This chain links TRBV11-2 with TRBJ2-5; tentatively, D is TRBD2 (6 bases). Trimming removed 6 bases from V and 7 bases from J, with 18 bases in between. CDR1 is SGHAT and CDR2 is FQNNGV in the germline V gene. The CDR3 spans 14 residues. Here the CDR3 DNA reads TGTGCCAGCAGGGTAGCTAGCGCCCGGGGGACCCAGTACTTC. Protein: CASRVASARGTQYF.

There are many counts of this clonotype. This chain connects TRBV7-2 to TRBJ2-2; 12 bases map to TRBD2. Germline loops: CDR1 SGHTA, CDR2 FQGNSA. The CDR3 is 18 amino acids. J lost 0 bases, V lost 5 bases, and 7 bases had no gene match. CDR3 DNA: TGTGCCAGCAGCCCGACTAGCGGGGGAGGCGCGAACACCGGGGAGCTGTTTTTT. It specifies CASSPTSGGGANTGELFF. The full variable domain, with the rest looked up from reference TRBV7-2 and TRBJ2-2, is GAGVSQSPSNKVTEKGKDVELRCDPISGHTALYWYRQSLGQGLEFLIYFQGNSAPDKSGLPSDRFSAERTGGSVSTLTIQRTQQEDSAVYLCASSPTSGGGANTGELFFGEGSRLTVL.

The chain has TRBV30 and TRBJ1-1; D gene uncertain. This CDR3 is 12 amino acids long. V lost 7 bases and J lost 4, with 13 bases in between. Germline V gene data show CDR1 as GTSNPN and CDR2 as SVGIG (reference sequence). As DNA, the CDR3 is TGTGCCTATCTGACGGATTTCACTGAAGCTTTCTTT. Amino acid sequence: CAYLTDFTEAFF.

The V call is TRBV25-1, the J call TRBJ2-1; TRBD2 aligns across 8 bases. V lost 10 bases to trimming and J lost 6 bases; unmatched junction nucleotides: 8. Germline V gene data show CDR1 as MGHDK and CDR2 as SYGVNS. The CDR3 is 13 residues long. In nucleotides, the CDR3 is TGTGCCACCCTGGGACTAGATTTCAATGAGCAGTTCTTC. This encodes CATLGLDFNEQFF.

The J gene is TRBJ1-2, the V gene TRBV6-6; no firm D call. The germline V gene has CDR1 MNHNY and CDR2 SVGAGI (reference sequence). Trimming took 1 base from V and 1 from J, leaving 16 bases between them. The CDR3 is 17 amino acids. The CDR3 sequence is CASSYYRRLRVNYGYTF. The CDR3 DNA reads TGTGCCAGCAGTTACTACCGACGGCTGAGGGTTAACTATGGCTACACCTTC.

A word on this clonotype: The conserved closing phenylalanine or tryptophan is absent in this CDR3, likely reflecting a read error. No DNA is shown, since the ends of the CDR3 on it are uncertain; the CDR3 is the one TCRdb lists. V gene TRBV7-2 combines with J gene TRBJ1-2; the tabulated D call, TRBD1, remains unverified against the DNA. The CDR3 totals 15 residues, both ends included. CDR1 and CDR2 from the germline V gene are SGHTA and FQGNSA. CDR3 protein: CASSPPGTGKGGYTL.

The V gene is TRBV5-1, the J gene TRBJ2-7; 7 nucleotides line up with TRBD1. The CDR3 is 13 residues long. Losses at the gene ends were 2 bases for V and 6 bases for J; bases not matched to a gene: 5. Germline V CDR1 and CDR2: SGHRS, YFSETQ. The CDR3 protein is CASSFEGASEQYF. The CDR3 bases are TGCGCCAGCAGCTTCGAGGGGGCGAGCGAGCAGTACTTC.

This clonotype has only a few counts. CDR3 in DNA: TGTGCCAGCTCACCTAACCGGGGACCGGGACAGGGCCCTCAAGAGACCCAGTACTTC. This codes for CASSPNRGPGQGPQETQYF. V gene TRBV18 combines with J gene TRBJ2-5; 9 bases map to TRBD1. CDR1 is KGHSH, CDR2 LQKENI, per germline. V shed 3 bases and J 2 bases; nucleotides not matched to a gene: 16. The CDR3 is 19 amino acids.

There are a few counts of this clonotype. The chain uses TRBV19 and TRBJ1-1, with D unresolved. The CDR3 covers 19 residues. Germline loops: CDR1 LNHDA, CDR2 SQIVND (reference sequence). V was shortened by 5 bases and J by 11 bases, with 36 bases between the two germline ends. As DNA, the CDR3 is TGTGCCAGTAGTCTTCAGGCAGAGGGAAGACCCCCGAGTTTGGAACGTGCTTTCTTT. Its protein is CASSLQAEGRPPSLERAFF.

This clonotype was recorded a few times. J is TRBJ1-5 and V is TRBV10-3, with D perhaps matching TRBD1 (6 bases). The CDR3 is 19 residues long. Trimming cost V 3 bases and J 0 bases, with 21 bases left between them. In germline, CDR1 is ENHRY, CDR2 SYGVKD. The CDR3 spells CAISDFWDNAANSNQPQHF. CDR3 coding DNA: TGTGCCATCAGTGACTTTTGGGACAACGCCGCTAATAGCAATCAGCCCCAGCATTTT.

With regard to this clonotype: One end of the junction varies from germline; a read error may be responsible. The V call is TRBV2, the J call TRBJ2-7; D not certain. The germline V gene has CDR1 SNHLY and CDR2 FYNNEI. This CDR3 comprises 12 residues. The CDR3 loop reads CVSSGESYEQYF. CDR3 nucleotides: TGTGTCAGCAGTGGAGAATCCTACGAGCAGTACTTC.

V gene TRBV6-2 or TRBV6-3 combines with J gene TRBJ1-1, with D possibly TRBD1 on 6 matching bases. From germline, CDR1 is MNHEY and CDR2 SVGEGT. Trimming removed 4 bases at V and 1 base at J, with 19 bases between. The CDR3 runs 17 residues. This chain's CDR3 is CASSWGGRRVWNTEAFF. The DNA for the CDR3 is TGTGCCAGCAGTTGGGGGGGCAGGAGAGTGTGGAACACTGAAGCTTTCTTT.

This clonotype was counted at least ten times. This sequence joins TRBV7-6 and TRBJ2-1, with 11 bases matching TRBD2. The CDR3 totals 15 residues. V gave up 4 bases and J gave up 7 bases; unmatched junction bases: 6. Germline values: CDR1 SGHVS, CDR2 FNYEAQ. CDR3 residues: CASSSVAGGLNEQFF. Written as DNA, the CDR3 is TGTGCCAGCAGCTCAGTAGCGGGGGGGCTAAATGAGCAGTTCTTC.

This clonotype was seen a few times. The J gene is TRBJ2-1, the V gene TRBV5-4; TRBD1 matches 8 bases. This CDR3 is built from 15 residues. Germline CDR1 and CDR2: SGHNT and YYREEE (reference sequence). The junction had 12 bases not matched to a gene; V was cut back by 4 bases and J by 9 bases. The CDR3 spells CASSHDRGFHSEQFF. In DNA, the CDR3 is TGTGCCAGCAGCCACGACAGGGGCTTCCATTCTGAGCAGTTCTTC.

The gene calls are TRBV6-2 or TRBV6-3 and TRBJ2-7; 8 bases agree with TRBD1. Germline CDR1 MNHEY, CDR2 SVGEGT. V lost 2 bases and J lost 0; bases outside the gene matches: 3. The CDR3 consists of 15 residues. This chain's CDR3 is CASSYRQGTSYEQYF. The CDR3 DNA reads TGTGCCAGCAGTTACCGACAGGGGACCTCCTACGAGCAGTACTTC.

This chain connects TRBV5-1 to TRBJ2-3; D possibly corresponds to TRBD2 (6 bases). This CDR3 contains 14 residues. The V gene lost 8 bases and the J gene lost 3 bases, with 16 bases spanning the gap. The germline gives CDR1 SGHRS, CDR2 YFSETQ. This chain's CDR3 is CASVWGERTDTQYF. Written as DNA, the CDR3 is TGCGCCAGTGTCTGGGGGGAGAGGACAGATACGCAGTATTTT.

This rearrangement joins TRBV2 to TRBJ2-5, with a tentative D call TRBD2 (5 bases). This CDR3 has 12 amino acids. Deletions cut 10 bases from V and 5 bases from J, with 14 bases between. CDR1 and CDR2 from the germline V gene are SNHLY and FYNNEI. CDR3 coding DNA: TGTGCCACCGCACTAGTCAGCGAGACCCAGTACTTC. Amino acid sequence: CATALVSETQYF.

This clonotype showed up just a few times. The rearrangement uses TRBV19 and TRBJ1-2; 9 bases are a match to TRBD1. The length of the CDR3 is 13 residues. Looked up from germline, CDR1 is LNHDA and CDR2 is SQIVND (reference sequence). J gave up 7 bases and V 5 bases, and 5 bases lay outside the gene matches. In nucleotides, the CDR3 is TGTGCCAGTAGTCCCCGGGACAGGGCTGGCTACACCTTC. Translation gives CASSPRDRAGYTF.

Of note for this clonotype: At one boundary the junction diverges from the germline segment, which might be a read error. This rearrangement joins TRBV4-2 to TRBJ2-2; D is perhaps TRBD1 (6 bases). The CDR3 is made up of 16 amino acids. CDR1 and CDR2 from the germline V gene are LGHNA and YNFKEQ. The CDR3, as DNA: TGTTCCAGCAGCCAGACTAACAGGGATCGCGCCGGGGAGCTGTTTTTT. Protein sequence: CSSSQTNRDRAGELFF.

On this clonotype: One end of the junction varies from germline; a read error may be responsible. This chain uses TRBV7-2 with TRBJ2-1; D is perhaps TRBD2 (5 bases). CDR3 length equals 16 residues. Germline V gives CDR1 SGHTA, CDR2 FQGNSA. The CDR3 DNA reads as TGTGCCAGCAGCTTAGTCTTCGCTAGCAACGGCGATGAGCAGTTATTC. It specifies CASSLVFASNGDEQLF.

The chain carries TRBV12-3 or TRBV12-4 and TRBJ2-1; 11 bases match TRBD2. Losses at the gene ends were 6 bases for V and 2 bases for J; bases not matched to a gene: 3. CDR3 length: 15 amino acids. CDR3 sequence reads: CASRFSGGAYNEQFF. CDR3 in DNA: TGTGCCAGCAGATTTAGCGGGGGGGCCTACAATGAGCAGTTCTTC.

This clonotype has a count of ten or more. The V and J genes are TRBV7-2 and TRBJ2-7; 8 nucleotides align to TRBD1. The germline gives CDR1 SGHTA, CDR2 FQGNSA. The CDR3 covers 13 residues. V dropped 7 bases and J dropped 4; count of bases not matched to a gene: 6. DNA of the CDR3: TGTGCCAGCACCTGGACAGGGTGGTACGAGCAGTACTTC. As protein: CASTWTGWYEQYF.